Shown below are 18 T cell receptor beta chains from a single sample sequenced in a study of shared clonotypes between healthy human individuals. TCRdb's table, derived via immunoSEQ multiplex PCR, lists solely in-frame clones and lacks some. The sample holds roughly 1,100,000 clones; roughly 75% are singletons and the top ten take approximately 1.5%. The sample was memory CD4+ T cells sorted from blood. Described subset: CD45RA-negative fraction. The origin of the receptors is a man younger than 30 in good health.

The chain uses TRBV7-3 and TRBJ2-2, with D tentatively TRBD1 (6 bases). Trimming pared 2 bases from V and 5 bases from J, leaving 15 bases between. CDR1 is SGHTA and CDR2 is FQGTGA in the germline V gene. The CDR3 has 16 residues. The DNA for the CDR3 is TGTGCCAGCAGCTTATCACCAGCCCAGGGGACCGGGGAGCTGTTTTTT. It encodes CASSLSPAQGTGELFF.

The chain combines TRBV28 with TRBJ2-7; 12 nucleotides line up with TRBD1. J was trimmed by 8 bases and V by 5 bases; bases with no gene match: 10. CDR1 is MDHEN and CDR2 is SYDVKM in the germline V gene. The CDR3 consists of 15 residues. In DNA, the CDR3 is TGTGCCAGCAGTCCCCTGGGACAGGGGGCGCAAAAGCAGTACTTC. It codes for CASSPLGQGAQKQYF.

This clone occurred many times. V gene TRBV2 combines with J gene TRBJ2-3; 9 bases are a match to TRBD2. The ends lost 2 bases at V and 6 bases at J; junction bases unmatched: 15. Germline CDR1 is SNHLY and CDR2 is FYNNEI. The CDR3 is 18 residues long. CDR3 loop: CASSERSFQREDSDTQYF. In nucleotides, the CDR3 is TGTGCCAGCAGTGAACGAAGTTTCCAGCGGGAGGATTCCGATACGCAGTATTTT.

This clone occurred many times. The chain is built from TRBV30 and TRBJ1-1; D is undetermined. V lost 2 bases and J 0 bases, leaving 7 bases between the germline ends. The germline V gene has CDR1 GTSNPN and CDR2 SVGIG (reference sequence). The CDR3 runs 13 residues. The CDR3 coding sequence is TGTGCCTGGAGTCGGGAGATGAACACTGAAGCTTTCTTT. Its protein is CAWSREMNTEAFF.

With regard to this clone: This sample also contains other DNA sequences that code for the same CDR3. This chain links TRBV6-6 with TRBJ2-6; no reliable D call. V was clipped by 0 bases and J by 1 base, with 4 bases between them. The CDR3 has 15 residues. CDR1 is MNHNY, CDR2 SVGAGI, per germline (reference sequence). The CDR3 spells CASSYSGSGANVLTF. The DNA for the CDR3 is TGTGCCAGCAGTTACTCTGGTTCTGGGGCCAACGTCCTGACTTTC.

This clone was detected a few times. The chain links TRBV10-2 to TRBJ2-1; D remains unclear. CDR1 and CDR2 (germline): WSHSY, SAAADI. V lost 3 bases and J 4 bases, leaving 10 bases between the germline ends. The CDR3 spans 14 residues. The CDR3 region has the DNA TGCGCCAGCAGTGAAAACGGGCGGTACAATGAGCAGTTCTTC. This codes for CASSENGRYNEQFF.

For the CDR3, the DNA is TGTGCCAGCAGCTTAGCTAGCGGGGGGAATGAGCAGTTCTTC. This translates into CASSLASGGNEQFF. The gene calls are TRBV7-8 and TRBJ2-1, with 10 bases aligning to TRBD2. CDR3 length: 14 amino acids. Germline V CDR1 and CDR2: SGHVS, FQNEAQ. The V segment lost 0 bases and the J segment 7 bases; nucleotides outside the gene matches: 0.

In nucleotides, the CDR3 is TGTGCCAGCTCACCCACGGTCCCCGGGGAGCTGTTTTTT. Protein: CASSPTVPGELFF. This chain joins TRBV18 and TRBJ2-2; D call uncertain. The CDR3 totals 13 residues. From germline, CDR1 is KGHSH and CDR2 LQKENI. The V end lost 3 bases, the J end lost 6 bases, and 8 bases lay between the germline ends.

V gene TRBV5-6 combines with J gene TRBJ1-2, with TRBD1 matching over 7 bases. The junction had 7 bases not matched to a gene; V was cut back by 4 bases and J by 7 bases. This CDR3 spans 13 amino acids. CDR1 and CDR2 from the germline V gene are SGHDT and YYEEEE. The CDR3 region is CASSQGTVGGYTF. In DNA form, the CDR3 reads TGTGCCAGCAGCCAAGGGACAGTAGGTGGCTACACCTTC.

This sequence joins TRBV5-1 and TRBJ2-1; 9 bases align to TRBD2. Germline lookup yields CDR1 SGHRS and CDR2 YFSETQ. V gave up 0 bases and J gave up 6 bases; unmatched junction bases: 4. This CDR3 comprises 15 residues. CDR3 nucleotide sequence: TGCGCCAGCAGCTTGGTTGGGACTAGCCTCAATGAGCAGTTCTTC. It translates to CASSLVGTSLNEQFF.

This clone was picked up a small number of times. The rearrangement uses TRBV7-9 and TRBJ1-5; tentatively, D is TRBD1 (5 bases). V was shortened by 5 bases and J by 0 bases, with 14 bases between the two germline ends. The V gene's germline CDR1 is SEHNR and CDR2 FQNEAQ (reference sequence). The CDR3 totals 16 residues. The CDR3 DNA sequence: TGTGCCAGCAGCCTTGGGACGGTGAATAGCAATCAGCCCCAGCATTTT. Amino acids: CASSLGTVNSNQPQHF. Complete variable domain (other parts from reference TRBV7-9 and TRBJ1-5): DTGVSQNPRHKITKRGQNVTFRCDPISEHNRLYWYRQTLGQGPEFLTYFQNEAQLEKSRLLSDRFSAERPKGSFSTLEIQRTEQGDSAMYLCASSLGTVNSNQPQHFGDGTRLSIL.

The CDR3 nucleotides are TGTGCCAGCAGTTCCGGGACAGGGGCCACTTATGGCTACACCTTC. As protein: CASSSGTGATYGYTF. The rearrangement uses TRBV28 and TRBJ1-2, with 10 bases that match TRBD1. Germline CDR1 is MDHEN and CDR2 is SYDVKM. This CDR3 is built from 15 residues. V lost 4 bases, J lost 5 bases, and 7 bases stayed unmatched.

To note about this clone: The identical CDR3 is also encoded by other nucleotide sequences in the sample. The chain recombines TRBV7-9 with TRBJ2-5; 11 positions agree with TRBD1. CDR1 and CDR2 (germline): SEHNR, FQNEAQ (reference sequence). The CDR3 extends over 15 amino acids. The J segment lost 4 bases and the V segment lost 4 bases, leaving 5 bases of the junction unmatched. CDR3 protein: CASSSGQGARETQYF. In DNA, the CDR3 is TGTGCCAGCAGCTCCGGACAGGGGGCCAGAGAGACCCAGTACTTC.

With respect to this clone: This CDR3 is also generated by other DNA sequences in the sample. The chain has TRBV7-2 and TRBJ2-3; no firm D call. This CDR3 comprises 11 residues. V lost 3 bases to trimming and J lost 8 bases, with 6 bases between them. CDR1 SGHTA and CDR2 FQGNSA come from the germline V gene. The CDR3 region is CASSFSGTQYF. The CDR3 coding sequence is TGTGCCAGCAGCTTTAGTGGTACGCAGTATTTT.

CDR3 loop: CASSLGWGPDTEAFF. In DNA form, the CDR3 reads TGTGCCAGCAGCTTAGGATGGGGGCCAGACACTGAAGCTTTCTTT. V and J are TRBV11-2 and TRBJ1-1, with D possibly matching TRBD1 (6 bases). V was trimmed by 1 base and J by 3 bases, leaving 12 bases between them. CDR1 SGHAT and CDR2 FQNNGV come from the germline V gene. This CDR3 is 15 amino acids long. Full variable domain (outside the CDR3, taken from reference TRBV11-2 and TRBJ1-1): EAGVAQSPRYKIIEKRQSVAFWCNPISGHATLYWYQQILGQGPKLLIQFQNNGVVDDSQLPKDRFSAERLKGVDSTLKIQPAKLEDSAVYLCASSLGWGPDTEAFFGQGTRLTVV.

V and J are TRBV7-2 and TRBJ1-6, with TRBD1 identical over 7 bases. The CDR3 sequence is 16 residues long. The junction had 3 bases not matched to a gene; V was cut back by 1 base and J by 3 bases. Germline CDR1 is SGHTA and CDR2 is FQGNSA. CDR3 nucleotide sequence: TGTGCCAGCAGCTTAGGACAGGGTTTCTATAATTCACCCCTCCACTTT. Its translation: CASSLGQGFYNSPLHF.

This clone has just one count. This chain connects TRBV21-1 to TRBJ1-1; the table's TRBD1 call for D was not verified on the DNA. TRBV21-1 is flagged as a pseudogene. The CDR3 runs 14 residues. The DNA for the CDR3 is TGTGCCAGCAGCAAAGCGCCAGGGAATACTGAAGCTTTCTTT. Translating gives CASSKAPGNTEAFF.

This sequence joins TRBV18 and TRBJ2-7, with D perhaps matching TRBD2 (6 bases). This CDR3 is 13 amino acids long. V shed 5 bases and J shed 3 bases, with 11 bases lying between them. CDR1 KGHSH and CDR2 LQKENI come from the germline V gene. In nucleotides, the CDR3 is TGTGCCAGCTCAGACGGGACTGACTACGAGCAGTACTTC. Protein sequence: CASSDGTDYEQYF.